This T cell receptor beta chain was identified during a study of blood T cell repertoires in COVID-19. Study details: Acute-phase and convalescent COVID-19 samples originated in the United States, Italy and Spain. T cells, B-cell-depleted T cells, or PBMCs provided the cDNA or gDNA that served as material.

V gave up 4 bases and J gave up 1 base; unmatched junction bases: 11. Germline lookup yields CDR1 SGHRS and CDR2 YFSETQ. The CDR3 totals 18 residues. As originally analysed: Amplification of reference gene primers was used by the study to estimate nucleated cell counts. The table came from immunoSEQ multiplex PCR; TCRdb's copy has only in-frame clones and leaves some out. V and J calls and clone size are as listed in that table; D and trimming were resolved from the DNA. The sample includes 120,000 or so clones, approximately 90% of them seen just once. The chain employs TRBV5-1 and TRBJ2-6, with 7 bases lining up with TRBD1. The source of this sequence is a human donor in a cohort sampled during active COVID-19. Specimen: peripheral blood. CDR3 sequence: CASSPGTAFLSGANVLTF. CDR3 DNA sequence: TGCGCCAGCAGCCCGGGGACAGCCTTCCTATCTGGGGCCAACGTCCTGACTTTC.